The 22 T cell receptor beta chains below come from one sample, sequenced in a study of post-analysis software for immune sequencing data (dated by TCRdb to about 2015). Findings and caveats that apply to the study as a whole: About 5 TRBV segments, including TRBV5-6, TRBV5-1 and TRBV20-1, were significantly more frequent in patients than controls.

Libraries were built with PCR. The sample was run on an Illumina HiSeq 2500. To reduce PCR and sequencing biases, unique molecular identifiers were incorporated into the TCR beta cDNA libraries. The raw public data were reprocessed by TCRdb itself: fastp quality trimming at Q25, MiXCR clonotype calling, in-frame beta chains only. Every distinct CDR3 protein forms one entry, paired with its most common genes and DNA. Within this sample are hundreds of thousands of distinct CDR3 sequences, with roughly 50% of them counted one time only. Approximately 4.5% of the sample rests with the top ten. No antigen has been assigned to these receptors. Sequenced: blood. These receptors were collected from a girl aged 10 to 17 with multiple sclerosis.

This sequence joins TRBV6-5 and TRBJ2-7; the match to TRBD2 covers 13 bases. With 7 bases clipped from V and 4 bases from J, the junction kept 4 bases outside the gene matches. Germline V lookup: CDR1 MNHEY, CDR2 SVGAGI. This CDR3 is 14 amino acids long. The DNA for the CDR3 is TGTGCCAGCAAAGGGACTAGCGGGACATACGAGCAGTACTTC. Protein sequence: CASKGTSGTYEQYF.

This chain links TRBV18 with TRBJ1-4; no definite D call. V was shortened by 4 bases and J by 8 bases, with 17 bases between the two germline ends. Per the germline V gene, CDR1 is KGHSH and CDR2 is LQKENI. The CDR3 runs 15 residues. The CDR3: CASSHSVGVGEKLFF. The CDR3 DNA reads TGTGCCAGCTCACACTCGGTGGGAGTTGGCGAAAAACTGTTTTTT. Drawing the rest from reference TRBV18 and TRBJ1-4, the complete variable domain is NAGVMQNPRHLVRRRGQEARLRCSPMKGHSHVYWYRQLPEEGLKFMVYLQKENIIDESGMPKERFSAEFPKEGPSILRIQQVVRGDSAAYFCASSHSVGVGEKLFFGSGTQLSVL.

V is TRBV20-1 and J is TRBJ2-1, with D possibly called TRBD1 or TRBD2 (6 bases each). V was cut by 4 bases and J by 5 bases, with 18 bases left in between. The CDR3 contains 15 residues. Germline assignment: CDR1 DFQATT and CDR2 SNEGSKA (reference sequence). The CDR3 DNA is TGCAGTGCTATATTTGGCACAGGGAGGAACAATGAGCAGTTCTTC. This translates into CSAIFGTGRNNEQFF.

This clonotype occurred a few times. The chain carries TRBV20-1 and TRBJ2-1, with D possibly TRBD2 on 5 matching bases. V was cut by 2 bases and J by 9 bases, with 14 bases left in between. CDR1 and CDR2 (germline): DFQATT, SNEGSKA (reference sequence). The CDR3 has 13 residues. CDR3 in amino acids: CSARREARGEQFF. The DNA for the CDR3 is TGCAGTGCTAGACGCGAGGCCCGGGGTGAGCAGTTCTTC.

The genes are TRBV11-1 and TRBJ2-7; D not resolved. This CDR3 has 13 residues. Germline CDR1 is SGHAT and CDR2 is FQDESV (reference sequence). The V gene lost 2 bases and the J gene lost 1 base, with 6 bases spanning the gap. The CDR3 loop is CASSLRMSYEQYF. The CDR3 nucleotides are TGTGCCAGCAGCTTACGGATGTCCTACGAGCAGTACTTC.

The V and J genes are TRBV29-1 and TRBJ2-1; TRBD2 matches at 12 bases. This CDR3 has 15 residues. Germline assignment: CDR1 SQVTM and CDR2 ANQGSEA. Trimming took 5 bases from V and 0 from J; bases not matched to a gene: 2. CDR3 in DNA: TGCAGCGTTCGGACTAGCGGGATCTCCTACAATGAGCAGTTCTTC. Protein: CSVRTSGISYNEQFF.

This clonotype showed up just a few times. The chain carries TRBV5-1 and TRBJ2-1; 13 bases map to TRBD2. The trim removed 4 bases at V and 5 bases at J, leaving 9 bases unmatched. The germline gives CDR1 SGHRS, CDR2 YFSETQ. The CDR3 is 17 residues long. Here the CDR3 reads CASSPTTSGGLNNEQFF. The CDR3 bases are TGCGCCAGCAGCCCAACGACTAGCGGGGGGCTAAACAATGAGCAGTTCTTC.

Details on this clonotype: No conserved phenylalanine or tryptophan is present at the end of the CDR3, so a read error is the likely explanation. The chain couples TRBV27 to TRBJ2-3; no clear D gene. CDR3 length: 15 amino acids. Germline V gene data show CDR1 as MNHEY and CDR2 as SMNVEV (reference sequence). The V gene lost 4 bases and the J gene lost 5 bases, with 16 bases spanning the gap. The CDR3 DNA is TGTGCCAGCAGTTCTTTCCGTGGCCTAGGAGATACGCAGTATGTT. Translation gives CASSSFRGLGDTQYV.

This clonotype has only a few counts. This sequence joins TRBV12-3 or TRBV12-4 and TRBJ2-1; 12 bases match TRBD2. Losses at the gene ends were 6 bases for V and 8 bases for J; bases not matched to a gene: 8. The length of the CDR3 is 15 residues. The CDR3: CASRIPSGRVHEQFF. CDR3 DNA sequence: TGTGCCAGCAGGATACCTAGCGGGAGGGTCCATGAGCAGTTCTTC.

This clonotype was observed a few times. The junction differs from germline at one of its ends, possibly a read error. The chain is built from TRBV7-7 and TRBJ2-5; D call uncertain. CDR3 length: 15 residues. The V gene's germline CDR1 is SSHAT and CDR2 FNYEAQ (reference sequence). This chain's CDR3 is CASSLGSQSQETQYF. CDR3 DNA: TGTGCTAGCAGCTTAGGGTCACAGTCGCAAGAGACCCAGTACTTC.

This clonotype was found a few times. This chain uses TRBV25-1 with TRBJ2-4; 10 bases fit TRBD2. The tail of the sequence fits TRBJ2-5 better, so the J call may be wrong. This CDR3 is 16 amino acids long. Germline CDR1 MGHDK, CDR2 SYGVNS. CDR3 protein: CASSEFTSGEQETQYF. Written as DNA, the CDR3 is TGTGCCAGCAGTGAATTTACTAGCGGGGAACAAGAGACCCAGTACTTC.

This chain joins TRBV5-1 and TRBJ2-7; TRBD1 aligns across 9 bases. The CDR3 totals 15 residues. With V trimmed by 4 bases and J by 5 bases, 10 bases remained unmatched. Germline CDR1 and CDR2: SGHRS and YFSETQ. The CDR3 bases are TGCGCCAGCAGCCCCACCGACAGGGGGATCCACGAGCAGTACTTC. This codes for CASSPTDRGIHEQYF.

The chain is built from TRBV4-2 and TRBJ1-1; D is possibly TRBD1 (5 bases). The CDR3 length is 18 residues. Between the trimmed V and J ends, which lost 2 bases and 4 bases, there was a span of 23 bases. Germline V gene sequence: CDR1 LGHNA, CDR2 YNFKEQ. The CDR3 protein is CASSQTRGVEGRTTEAFF. The CDR3, as DNA: TGTGCCAGCAGCCAAACAAGAGGGGTAGAAGGGCGAACCACTGAAGCTTTCTTT.

This clonotype was counted a few times. This chain links TRBV6-5 with TRBJ1-2, with a weak D call TRBD1 (5 bases). This CDR3 is built from 16 residues. The V and J ends lost 0 bases and 4 bases respectively, with 15 bases between them. Germline V gives CDR1 MNHEY, CDR2 SVGAGI. CDR3: CASSYSPRERGYGYTF. The CDR3, as DNA: TGTGCCAGCAGTTACTCACCCAGGGAACGAGGCTATGGCTACACCTTC.

Details on this clonotype: A junction boundary mismatches the germline segment, possibly from a read error. The chain links TRBV5-1 to TRBJ2-5; the match to TRBD2 covers 9 bases. CDR1 is SGHRS and CDR2 is YFSETQ in the germline V gene. The CDR3 length is 14 residues. CDR3 nucleotides: TGCGCCGGCAGCTACAGCGGGGGGTCGGAGACCCAGTACTTC. Translated, it gives CAGSYSGGSETQYF.

The chain has TRBV9 and TRBJ2-5; 9 nucleotides align to TRBD1. Judging by the DNA end, TRBJ2-7 fits better; the J call may be wrong. The CDR3 extends over 14 amino acids. CDR1 is SGDLS, CDR2 YYNGEE, per germline. The CDR3 bases are TGTGCCAGCAGCGTAGGTGGACAGGGGTACGAGCAGTACTTC. It yields the protein CASSVGGQGYEQYF.

CDR3 nucleotides: TGCAGTGCAAGACGGCAGGCCACGCAGTATTTT. Translation: CSARRQATQYF. The gene calls are TRBV20-1 and TRBJ2-3; no clear D gene. V was trimmed by 6 bases and J by 9 bases, leaving 13 bases between them. The germline gives CDR1 DFQATT, CDR2 SNEGSKA (reference sequence). The CDR3 covers 11 residues.

The chain uses TRBV6-2 or TRBV6-3 and TRBJ2-5; 11 nucleotides align to TRBD1. The V segment lost 3 bases and the J segment 7 bases; nucleotides outside the gene matches: 7. CDR1 and CDR2 from the germline V gene are MNHEY and SVGEGT. CDR3 length equals 15 residues. The DNA for the CDR3 is TGTGCCAGCAGTTATAATCCGGGACAGGGGGTGACCCAGTACTTC. Translation: CASSYNPGQGVTQYF.

Only a few counts were recorded for this clonotype. This chain uses TRBV12-3 or TRBV12-4 with TRBJ2-1; TRBD1 is a possible D gene (6 bases). V was cut by 5 bases and J by 2 bases, with 13 bases left in between. The CDR3 is made up of 15 amino acids. The CDR3 DNA sequence: TGTGCCAGCAGTCCCAGGGGCAGAACCTACAATGAGCAGTTCTTC. It codes for CASSPRGRTYNEQFF.

V gene TRBV7-9 combines with J gene TRBJ1-5; 8 bases line up with TRBD1. The J segment lost 5 bases and the V segment lost 5 bases, leaving 8 bases of the junction unmatched. This CDR3 contains 15 residues. Germline CDR1 and CDR2: SEHNR and FQNEAQ (reference sequence). The CDR3 nucleotides read TGTGCCAGCAGCCCAGGACAGGGCGAATATCAGCCCCAGCATTTT. It codes for CASSPGQGEYQPQHF.

This chain connects TRBV2 to TRBJ2-1; D possibly corresponds to TRBD2 (6 bases). Trimming stripped 6 bases from V and 0 bases from J, with 15 bases between. CDR3 length: 16 residues. Germline-derived CDR1 and CDR2 are SNHLY and FYNNEI. Here the CDR3 DNA reads TGTGCCAGCAGCGCAGGGACTGCCAGCTCCTACAATGAGCAGTTCTTC. Translation gives CASSAGTASSYNEQFF.

The chain is built from TRBV29-1 and TRBJ1-6, with 8 bases lining up with TRBD1. The germline gives CDR1 SQVTM, CDR2 ANQGSEA. J lost 7 bases, V lost 5 bases, and 13 bases had no gene match. The CDR3 has 16 amino acids. The CDR3 loop is CSVHFGQGALNSPLHF. For the CDR3, the DNA is TGCAGCGTTCACTTCGGGCAGGGGGCCTTAAATTCACCCCTCCACTTT.